One T cell receptor beta chain is described in this entry. This sample is part of a study of cytomegalovirus exposure and HLA in healthy donors. This PCR relied on a set of 60 Vbeta primers and 13 Jbeta primers. Assay: immunoSEQ multiplex PCR; the TCRdb copy retains only in-frame clones and omits some. This table holds about 94,000 clones, roughly three quarters found once. Though nominally healthy at sampling, donors likely had unrecorded immune exposures. The sample taken for sequencing was PBMCs. The sequence came from a woman in her 40s in good health and CMV-seronegative.

The DNA of the CDR3 is TGCGCCAGCAGCCAAGATGCGGGGGAGACCCAGTACTTC. Amino acid sequence: CASSQDAGETQYF. V is TRBV4-3 and J is TRBJ2-5; TRBD2 is a possible D gene (6 bases). Germline V lookup: CDR1 LGHNA, CDR2 YSLEER. This CDR3 has 13 amino acids. V lost 0 bases, J lost 5 bases, and 7 bases lay in between.